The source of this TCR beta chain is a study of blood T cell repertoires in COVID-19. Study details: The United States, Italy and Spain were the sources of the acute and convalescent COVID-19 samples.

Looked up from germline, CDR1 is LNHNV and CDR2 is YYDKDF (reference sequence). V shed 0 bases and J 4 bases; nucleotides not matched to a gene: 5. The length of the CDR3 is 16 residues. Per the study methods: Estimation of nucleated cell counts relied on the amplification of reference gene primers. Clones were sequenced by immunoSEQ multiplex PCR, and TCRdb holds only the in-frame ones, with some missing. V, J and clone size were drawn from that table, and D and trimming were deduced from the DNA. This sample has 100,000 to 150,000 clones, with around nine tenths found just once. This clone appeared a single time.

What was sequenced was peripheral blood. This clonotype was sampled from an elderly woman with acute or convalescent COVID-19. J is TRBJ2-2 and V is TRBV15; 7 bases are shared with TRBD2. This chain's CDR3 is CATSRDWREITGELFF. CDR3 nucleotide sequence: TGTGCCACCAGCAGAGATTGGCGGGAGATCACCGGGGAGCTGTTTTTT. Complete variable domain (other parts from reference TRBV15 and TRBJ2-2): DAMVIQNPRYQVTQFGKPVTLSCSQTLNHNVMYWYQQKSSQAPKLLFHYYDKDFNNEADTPDNFQSRRPNTSFCFLDIRSPGLGDTAMYLCATSRDWREITGELFFGEGSRLTVL.